The T cell receptor (beta chain) described here comes from a study of response to subunit inactivated influenza vaccine. Whole-study findings and limits: Authors suggested that a seasonal influenza vaccination recruits few new T cells each time.

MiXCR, applied by TCRdb to the RT-PCR reads, yields one record per CDR3 protein. The sample carries approximately 290,000 distinct CDR3 sequences, roughly 22% recorded once. Germline CDR1 is MNHEY and CDR2 is SMNVEV (reference sequence). Unmatched junction bases numbered 6, after V lost 8 bases and J lost 4 bases. CDR3 length equals 14 residues. A word on this clonotype: Its antigen is not known.

The TCR comes from a man between 50 and 69 years old who received an inactivated influenza vaccine. Sequences were derived from PBMCs from blood, sampled 21 months after vaccination. This chain uses TRBV27 with TRBJ1-3; 9 bases are a match to TRBD1. CDR3: CASRRTGEGNTIYF. The DNA of the CDR3 is TGTGCCAGCCGTCGGACAGGGGAGGGAAACACCATATATTTT.